The TCR beta chain under discussion was sequenced for a study of shared T cell receptors in the human thymus. Method: immunoSEQ multiplex PCR; TCRdb's copy keeps in-frame clones and lacks some. The data show some 700,000 clones, with roughly 88% seen just once and 0.01% held by the top ten. This CDR3 comprises 17 residues. The germline CDR1 and CDR2 sequences are MGHRA and YSYEKL. Trimming removed 3 bases from V and 0 bases from J, with 12 bases in between. The same specimen was also included in a second study, on human thymus T cells.

The clonotype was recovered from a boy under two years old with a congenital heart defect. The chain combines TRBV4-1 with TRBJ2-6, with D unclear. Sequenced sample: thymocytes. The CDR3 spells CASSQVPGVSGANVLTF. The CDR3 DNA reads TGCGCCAGCAGCCAGGTGCCAGGCGTCTCTGGGGCCAACGTCCTGACTTTC.